The sequence of this TCR beta chain was determined in a study of human T cells and chemical hapten exposure. TCRdb ran MiXCR on the RACE reads and lists one entry per CDR3 protein. In the table there are under 200,000 distinct CDR3 sequences, about 31% of which are singletons. The germline V gene encodes CDR1 MNHNS and CDR2 SASEGT. The V and J ends lost 5 bases and 6 bases respectively, with 16 bases between them. The length of the CDR3 is 14 residues. The sample's time point: pre-sensitization, week 0. Treatment meaning: therapeutic diphenylcyclopropenone sensitization with weekly scalp DPC. V gene TRBV6-1 combines with J gene TRBJ1-1, with D tentatively TRBD1 (6 bases). This sequence was found in a woman aged 25 to 45 with alopecia areata. Some clones in this sample may be carry-over from other donors' samples. Source: whole blood, taken in connection with sensitization to the hapten diphenylcyclopropenone (DPC). The CDR3 coding sequence is TGTGCCAGCAGTACTTTACAGGGAGAGGCTGAAGCTTTCTTT. Translated: CASSTLQGEAEAFF.